Listed here are 14 T cell receptor beta chains from one sample, sequenced in a study of post-analysis software for immune sequencing data. General observations from the study: Compared with controls, patients had more of about five TRBV segments, including TRBV5-6, TRBV5-1 and TRBV20-1.

These TCRs' antigens remain unknown. Prepared libraries of TCR beta cDNA carried unique molecular identifiers. TCRdb fed the PCR reads into MiXCR, producing one record per CDR3 protein. The table lists roughly 410,000 distinct CDR3 sequences, around a third of them singletons. Sequencing was done on a sample of blood. The receptors stem from a girl aged 10 to 17 with multiple sclerosis.

J is TRBJ2-7 and V is TRBV3-1, with D possibly being TRBD1 (5 bases). The CDR3 is made up of 16 amino acids. V gave up 2 bases and J gave up 1 base, with 15 bases separating them. CDR1 and CDR2 (germline): LGHDT, YNNKEL (reference sequence). CDR3 in amino acids: CASSQSDSSKSYEQYF. CDR3 nucleotide sequence: TGTGCCAGCAGCCAATCAGACAGTTCTAAATCCTACGAGCAGTACTTC.

This clonotype occurred a few times. The chain uses TRBV7-2 and TRBJ2-5; 9 nucleotides line up with TRBD2. The germline V gene has CDR1 SGHTA and CDR2 FQGNSA. J lost 5 bases, V lost 9 bases, and 13 bases had no gene match. The CDR3 consists of 15 residues. CDR3 amino acids: CASRRGGGAFETQYF. As DNA, the CDR3 is TGTGCCAGTCGAAGGGGCGGGGGGGCGTTTGAGACCCAGTACTTC.

V usage is TRBV20-1 and J usage is TRBJ2-1; 8 bases fit TRBD2. The CDR3 consists of 13 residues. The trim removed 3 bases at V and 3 bases at J, leaving 1 base unmatched. Germline V CDR1 and CDR2: DFQATT, SNEGSKA (reference sequence). This chain's CDR3 is CSARTSDYNEQFF. CDR3 sequence (DNA): TGCAGTGCTAGGACTAGCGACTACAATGAGCAGTTCTTC.

As regards this clonotype: A much larger clone lies a single base off, so this may be a read error. This chain connects TRBV4-1 to TRBJ2-3; perhaps TRBD2 as D (6 bases). CDR3 length: 13 amino acids. Germline V gene sequence: CDR1 MGHRA, CDR2 YSYEKL. CDR3 amino acids: CASSPRLVDTRYF. The CDR3 nucleotides are TGCGCCAGCAGCCCTCGACTAGTAGATACGCGGTATTTT.

There are many counts of this clonotype. The chain combines TRBV10-3 with TRBJ2-1, with 7 bases identical to TRBD2. V was pared by 2 bases and J by 5 bases, with 0 bases of the junction left unmatched. There are 13 residues in the CDR3. From germline, CDR1 is ENHRY and CDR2 SYGVKD. The CDR3 reads CAISERGDNEQFF. The CDR3 nucleotides read TGTGCCATCAGTGAGCGGGGGGACAATGAGCAGTTCTTC.

This chain joins TRBV4-1 and TRBJ2-5; 8 bases are shared with TRBD1. The V gene end was trimmed by 2 bases and the J gene end by 11 bases; junction bases not matched to a gene: 13. Germline V CDR1 and CDR2: MGHRA, YSYEKL. The CDR3 runs 15 residues. CDR3 in amino acids: CASSQMGQATTEQYF. CDR3 bases: TGCGCCAGCAGCCAAATGGGACAGGCAACTACGGAGCAGTACTTC.

The rearrangement links TRBV12-3 or TRBV12-4 to TRBJ2-7, with a possible D match to TRBD2 (5 bases). V was trimmed by 1 base and J by 4 bases, leaving 17 bases between them. The CDR3 is 16 residues long. The CDR3 here is CASSLGTADGKYEQYF. The CDR3 bases are TGTGCCAGCAGTTTAGGCACAGCGGATGGGAAATACGAGCAGTACTTC.

The V call is TRBV7-3, the J call TRBJ2-7; a possible D gene is TRBD2 (6 bases). Trimming removed 5 bases from V and 2 bases from J, with 16 bases in between. Germline V CDR1 and CDR2: SGHTA, FQGTGA. CDR3 length equals 15 residues. CDR3 sequence reads: CASSPRGGFPYEQYF. The CDR3 DNA follows: TGTGCCAGCAGCCCCCGCGGAGGGTTTCCCTACGAGCAGTACTTC.

This chain uses TRBV19 with TRBJ2-1; TRBD2 might be the D (6 bases). This CDR3 region has 14 residues. The germline CDR1 and CDR2 sequences are LNHDA and SQIVND (reference sequence). V was clipped by 10 bases and J by 2 bases, with 15 bases between them. CDR3 protein: CAISPRGTYNEQFF. CDR3 DNA: TGTGCCATCAGCCCTCGGGGGACCTACAATGAGCAGTTCTTC.

The rearrangement uses TRBV20-1 and TRBJ2-1, with a weak D call TRBD2 (5 bases). Germline V CDR1 and CDR2: DFQATT, SNEGSKA (reference sequence). The V gene lost 5 bases and the J gene lost 7 bases, with 15 bases spanning the gap. This CDR3 comprises 13 residues. CDR3 amino acids: CSAPDSGLNEQFF. In nucleotides, the CDR3 is TGCAGTGCTCCGGACTCGGGGTTAAATGAGCAGTTCTTC.

J is TRBJ2-7 and V is TRBV6-5, with 9 nucleotides matching TRBD2. The CDR3 loop spans 17 amino acids. Germline loops: CDR1 MNHEY, CDR2 SVGAGI. With V trimmed by 0 bases and J by 1 base, 7 bases remained unmatched. The CDR3 loop is CASSYSKASGVSYEQYF. The CDR3 DNA reads TGTGCCAGCAGTTACTCGAAGGCTAGCGGGGTTTCCTACGAGCAGTACTTC.

For the CDR3, the DNA is TGCGCCAGCAGCCAGTGGTGGCCTCATTACTCCTACGAGCAGTACTTC. Its protein product is CASSQWWPHYSYEQYF. This rearrangement joins TRBV4-3 to TRBJ2-7, with D hard to call. Deletions cut 3 bases from V and 0 bases from J, with 15 bases between. Germline V gives CDR1 LGHNA, CDR2 YSLEER. CDR3 length equals 16 residues.

V gene TRBV15 combines with J gene TRBJ2-1; perhaps TRBD2 as D (5 bases). Germline V CDR1 and CDR2: LNHNV, YYDKDF (reference sequence). Trimming left V 0 bases short and J 8 bases short, with 14 bases between. The CDR3 is 15 residues long. The CDR3 here is CATSRDGLEVDEQFF. CDR3 in DNA: TGTGCCACCAGCAGAGATGGACTGGAGGTCGATGAGCAGTTCTTC.

The sample holds many counts of this clonotype. The chain couples TRBV6-5 to TRBJ2-2, with D perhaps being TRBD1 or TRBD2 (5 bases each). The V end was cut by 2 bases, the J end by 4 bases, with 11 bases between. Per germline, CDR1 MNHEY and CDR2 SVGAGI. The CDR3 runs 15 residues. The CDR3, as DNA: TGTGCCAGCAGTTACGGTGTGGGGGTCACCGGGGAGCTGTTTTTT. Amino acid sequence: CASSYGVGVTGELFF.